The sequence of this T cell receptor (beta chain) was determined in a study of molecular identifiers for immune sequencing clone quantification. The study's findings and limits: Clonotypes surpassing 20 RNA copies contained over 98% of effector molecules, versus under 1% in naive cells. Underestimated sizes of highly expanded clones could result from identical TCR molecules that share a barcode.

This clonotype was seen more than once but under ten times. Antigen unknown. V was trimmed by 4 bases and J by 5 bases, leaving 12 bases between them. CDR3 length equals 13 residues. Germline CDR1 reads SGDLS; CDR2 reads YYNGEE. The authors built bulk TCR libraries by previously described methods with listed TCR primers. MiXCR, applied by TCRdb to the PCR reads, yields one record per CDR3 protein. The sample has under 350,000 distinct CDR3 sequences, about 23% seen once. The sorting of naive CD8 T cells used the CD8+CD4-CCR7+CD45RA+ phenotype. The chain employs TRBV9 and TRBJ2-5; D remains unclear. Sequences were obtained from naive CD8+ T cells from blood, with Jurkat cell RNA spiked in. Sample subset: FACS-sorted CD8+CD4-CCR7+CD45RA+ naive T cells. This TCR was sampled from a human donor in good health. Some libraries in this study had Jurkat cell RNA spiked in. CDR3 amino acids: CASSPTVSETQYF. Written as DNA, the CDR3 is TGTGCCAGCAGCCCCACAGTGAGTGAGACCCAGTACTTC.